This T cell receptor (beta chain) comes out of a study of shared clonotypes between healthy human individuals (dated by TCRdb to 2019 to 2021). Turning to the overall study: A couple of women and a few men aged 18 to 49 years were included in the cohort. Each donor's leukapheresis produced roughly between about 0.9 and 9.5 billion PBMCs. For each donor, CD4 naive and CD4 memory were each given three plates, CD8 naive was given two plates, and CD8 memory was given one plate. Libraries were prepared and TCR repertoires were sequenced by different laboratories using diverse techniques, in order to increase sequencing depth and limit assay-specific biases. Blood TCR repertoires of several healthy adults were deeply sequenced to estimate repertoire size and the extent of clonotype sharing between individuals.

TCR CDR3 regions were amplified from genomic DNA by multiplex PCR using the deep immunoSEQ assay. For each cell subset, the extracted genomic DNA was distributed evenly across all wells of several immunoSEQ 96-well plates, and each plate served as one replicate. For sorted subsets, each replicate PCR was loaded with roughly 0.2 ug genomic DNA, equivalent to 32,000 or so T cell genomes. The purified libraries were quantified using a Qubit 3.0 fluorometer, sized with a Bioanalyzer 2100, and then quantified again using the KAPA Library Quantification kit. Every immunoSEQ 96-well plate was sequenced on a dedicated single-read 150-cycle Illumina NextSeq 550 flow cell. On the study's bioinformatics: Because the immunoSEQ output included only junctional sequences and no quality scores, the filtering could not be the same as the filtering used for full-length reads. To assign V/J genes and CDR3, sequences were annotated against IMGT germline references using PyIR, a Python wrapper for IgBLAST v1.9. Any read was removed if the V/J assignment was weak (E-value above 1e-6), the CDR3 was missing, or the read contained stop codons, out-of-frame junctions, or ambiguous translated residues. A V3J clonotype was defined by an identical inferred V gene, J gene, and CDR3 amino acid sequence. The percentage overlap between two repertoires was calculated by dividing the number of shared unique clonotypes by the size of the smaller repertoire. Three approaches were used to assess repertoire richness: RTK rarefaction, the Chao1 estimator, and Recon v2.1 estimates of unobserved clonotypes. For all TCRbeta clonotypes obtained by the gDNA method from four donors, generation probabilities were computed with OLGA. The immuneACCESS repertoire file appears here via TCRdb, limited to in-frame rearrangements. These files lack a portion of the clones; in checked studies, under half of the deficit traces to unresolved V genes, and the cause of the others is not known. V and J calls and clone size come straight from that table; D and trimming were deduced from the DNA. In this sample the table shows some 740,000 clones, 80% to 95% of which occur a single time. In total, the top ten clones hold less than 25% of the sample.

About this clone: Its antigen remains unidentified. Base qualities are not provided; no much larger clone lies one nucleotide away.

Study-level results and caveats: When several donors were compared, the shared fraction of clonotypes was 5% to 6.5% for naive CD4, 3% to 4% for naive CD8, 2.3% for memory CD4, and around 0.37% for memory CD8. Pairwise subsampling led to the expectation that sequencing depth would affect the degree of clonotype sharing among donors. Compared with non-shared clonotypes, clonotypes shared by all four sorted-subset donors had higher generation probabilities. Only blood was sampled, and tissue TCR repertoires likely differ from those in blood. Larger estimated clonotype richness was generally found for naive subsets than for memory subsets. The small number of donors limited the genetic and exposure-history diversity represented. Incomplete sequencing was indicated by rarefaction of sorted-subset datasets, despite the large sequencing depth.

At the junction V is shortened by 0 bases and J by 10 bases, with 16 bases in between. The CDR3 runs 15 amino acids, cysteine and phenylalanine included. The retained sequence is limited to the CDR3, 45 bases, with the frame set at the first base. CDR1 and CDR2, looked up from the germline V gene (reference sequence), are MNHNY and SVGAGI. CD8 naive samples were CD45RO-negative cells positively selected for CCR7, giving a CD45RA+CCR7+ population that excluded TemRA cells. The donors were healthy, HIV-negative adults with no recently reported acute infections or vaccinations. Only Caucasian adults living in Nashville, Tennessee, USA were represented among the donors. After blood collection by leukapheresis, PBMCs were isolated using Ficoll-Histopaque density gradient centrifugation and then cryopreserved in the vapor phase of liquid nitrogen. Analytical flow cytometry was used to check the purity and quantity of every magnetically sorted T cell population. From each sorted fraction, genomic DNA was isolated and quantified by UV absorbance on a Nanodrop 2000c.

The chain is encoded by TRBV6-6 joined to TRBJ1-5; TRBD1 is perhaps the D gene, given 5 matching bases. The source material was naive CD8+ T cells sorted from blood. The cell subset or site label of this sample denotes: CD45RA+CCR7+. This sequence originates from a man younger than 40 in good health. DNA sequence: TGTGCCAGCAGTTACTCGTTTCAGGGTTTCGAACCCCAGCATTTT. Its product reads: CASSYSFQGFEPQHF.